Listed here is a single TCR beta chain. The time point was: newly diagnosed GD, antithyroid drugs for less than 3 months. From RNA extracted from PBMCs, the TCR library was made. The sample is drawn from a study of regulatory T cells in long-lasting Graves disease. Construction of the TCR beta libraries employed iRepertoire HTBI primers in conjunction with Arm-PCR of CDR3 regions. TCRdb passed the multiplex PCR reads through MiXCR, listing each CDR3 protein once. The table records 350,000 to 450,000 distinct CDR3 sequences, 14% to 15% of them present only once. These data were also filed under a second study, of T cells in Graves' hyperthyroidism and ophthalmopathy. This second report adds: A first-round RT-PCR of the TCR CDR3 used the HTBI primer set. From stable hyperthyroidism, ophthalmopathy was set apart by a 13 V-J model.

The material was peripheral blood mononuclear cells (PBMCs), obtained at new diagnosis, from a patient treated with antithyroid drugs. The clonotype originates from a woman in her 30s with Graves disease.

CDR3 sequence (DNA): TGTGCCAGCAGCTCCCCGGGACAGGCTAACTATGGCTACACCTTC. It translates to CASSSPGQANYGYTF. The chain uses TRBV7-9 and TRBJ1-2; 8 positions agree with TRBD1. Per the germline V gene, CDR1 is SEHNR and CDR2 is FQNEAQ (reference sequence). The CDR3 is 15 amino acids. V trimming: 4 bases; J trimming: 0 bases; junction bases outside the gene matches: 4. Based on the CDR3 plus reference TRBV7-9 and TRBJ1-2, the full variable domain is DTGVSQNPRHKITKRGQNVTFRCDPISEHNRLYWYRQTLGQGPEFLTYFQNEAQLEKSRLLSDRFSAERPKGSFSTLEIQRTEQGDSAMYLCASSSPGQANYGYTFGSGTRLTVV.